A selection of T cell receptor beta chains follows, all from one sample in a study of blood T cells in healthy people across ages. One entry per CDR3 protein, called by TCRdb with MiXCR from the 5' RACE reads. In the table there are more than 800,000 distinct CDR3 sequences, roughly 26% of which are singletons. The sequenced sample consisted of blood. All receptors derive from a woman aged 80 or older in good health. CDR3s include the opening cysteine and the closing phenylalanine or tryptophan. The D gene is left open where the match is weak. Clone size is given for some rows only: seen once, a few or many times, or a class if the clone is expanded.

j_gene | d_gene | abundance | v_gene | CDR3aa | CDR3nt
TRBJ2-7 | - | many | TRBV6-5 | CASSSGQPPDVQYF | TGTGCCAGCAGTTCCGGACAGCCACCGGACGTGCAGTACTTC
TRBJ1-5 | - | many | TRBV28 | CASSFKDITNQPQHF | TGTGCCAGCAGTTTTAAGGACATTACCAATCAGCCCCAGCATTTT
TRBJ2-7 | - | once | TRBV7-6 | CASSLGSATNDYEQYF | TGTGCCAGCAGCTTAGGGTCCGCGACAAATGATTACGAGCAGTACTTC
TRBJ1-2 | - | many | TRBV13 | CASSTLGSWSPNYGYTF | TGTGCCAGCAGTACCTTGGGAAGTTGGTCTCCTAACTATGGCTACACCTTC
TRBJ2-3 | - | - | TRBV20-1 | CSAQGRSTDTQYF | TGCAGTGCCCAGGGCAGGAGCACAGATACGCAGTATTTT
TRBJ2-3 | - | - | TRBV12-3/TRBV12-4 | CASSPTRVSADTQYF | TGTGCCAGCAGCCCTACAAGAGTGAGCGCAGATACGCAGTATTTT
TRBJ2-1 | TRBD1 | - | TRBV27 | CASSWGNRGDEQFF | TGTGCCAGCAGTTGGGGTAACAGGGGAGATGAGCAGTTCTTT
TRBJ1-1 | - | - | TRBV27 | CASSLNRAGGGGTEAFF | TGTGCCAGCAGTTTGAACAGGGCGGGTGGGGGAGGCACTGAAGCTTTCTTT
TRBJ2-3 | TRBD1 | - | TRBV5-1 | CASSLVGQAFTTDTQYF | TGCGCCAGCAGCTTGGTGGGACAGGCATTTACGACAGATACGCAGTATTTT
TRBJ1-1 | - | - | TRBV28 | CASSPGTRSFGFF | TGTGCCAGCAGTCCCGGGACAAGAAGTTTCGGGTTCTTT
TRBJ1-1 | - | - | TRBV4-3 | CASGQTFGGTWTEAFF | TGCGCCAGCGGCCAAACTTTCGGGGGGACGTGGACTGAAGCTTTCTTT
TRBJ1-1 | - | few | TRBV20-1 | CSARDYRGSLSMNTEAFF | TGCAGTGCTAGAGATTACCGGGGGTCCCTATCGATGAACACTGAAGCTTTCTTT
TRBJ2-5 | TRBD1 | many | TRBV4-3 | CASSPTGTGKETQYF | TGCGCCAGCAGCCCTACCGGGACAGGCAAAGAGACCCAGTACTTC
TRBJ2-1 | - | many | TRBV24-1 | CATSDLNNEQFF | TGTGCCACCAGTGATTTGAACAATGAGCAGTTCTTC
TRBJ2-5 | - | few | TRBV24-1 | CATSQGQRGQETQYF | TGTGCCACCAGTCAGGGACAGCGGGGGCAAGAGACCCAGTACTTC
TRBJ1-2 | - | - | TRBV6-1 | CRRSLTYGYTF | TGTCGAAGGAGCTTAACCTATGGCTACACCTTC
TRBJ2-1 | TRBD2 | once | TRBV6-4 | CASGLAGGSYNEQFF | TGTGCCAGCGGTTTAGCGGGGGGCTCCTACAATGAGCAGTTCTTC
TRBJ2-3 | - | many | TRBV5-1 | CASSIPDSTDTQYF | TGCGCCAGCAGCATACCGGACAGCACAGATACGCAGTATTTT
TRBJ2-5 | TRBD2 | many | TRBV6-2/TRBV6-3 | CASRTSGGYNEQYF | TGTGCCAGTAGGACTAGCGGGGGCTACAATGAGCAGTACTTC
TRBJ1-1 | - | - | TRBV21-1 | CASLRGGGGRNTEAFF | TGTGCCAGCCTCCGGGGGGGCGGGGGACGGAACACTGAAGCTTTCTTT